These T cell receptor beta chains were read from a single sample in a study of human T cells and chemical hapten exposure. TCRdb reprocessed the RACE reads with MiXCR, giving one entry per CDR3 protein. The table has about 400,000 distinct CDR3 sequences, roughly 6% seen once. This specimen consisted of whole blood, obtained in connection with sensitization to the hapten diphenylcyclopropenone (DPC). Receptors originate from a woman aged 18-29 years with alopecia areata. Some clones in this sample may be carry-over from other donors' samples. Each CDR3 is given with its conserved first and last residue. A D gene is named only where the DNA matches it firmly.

d_call: -; v_call: TRBV7-2; cdr3_aa: CASSLAVGSYEQYF
d_call: TRBD1; v_call: TRBV12-3/TRBV12-4; cdr3_aa: CASSLAGQGNQPQHF
d_call: -; v_call: TRBV20-1; cdr3_aa: CSASGLGGVAQYF
d_call: -; v_call: TRBV13; cdr3_aa: CASSLVPIFYGGGTEAFF
d_call: TRBD1; v_call: TRBV27; cdr3_aa: CASSKGQGTQETQYF
d_call: -; v_call: TRBV28; cdr3_aa: CAVPSRLGISDNSPLHF
d_call: -; v_call: TRBV7-2; cdr3_aa: CASSLSTGLNTEAFF
d_call: -; v_call: TRBV13; cdr3_aa: CASSKDRNEQFF
d_call: -; v_call: TRBV28; cdr3_aa: CASMGAESGANVLTF
d_call: -; v_call: TRBV7-8; cdr3_aa: CASSKYRVSSYNEQFF
d_call: -; v_call: TRBV10-3; cdr3_aa: CAILVDASTDTQYF
d_call: TRBD2; v_call: TRBV20-1; cdr3_aa: CSAVSSGGTDTQYF
d_call: TRBD1; v_call: TRBV7-2; cdr3_aa: CASSRQGRRTQHF
d_call: TRBD1; v_call: TRBV6-5; cdr3_aa: CASRKTGALNYGYTF
d_call: -; v_call: TRBV18; cdr3_aa: CASSQRKEVYGYTF
d_call: TRBD1; v_call: TRBV4-1; cdr3_aa: CASSQTTGLGYTF
d_call: -; v_call: TRBV6-5; cdr3_aa: CASSAGGNSYEQYF
d_call: TRBD1; v_call: TRBV7-2; cdr3_aa: CASSFGQGHQPQHF
d_call: TRBD1; v_call: TRBV9; cdr3_aa: CASSEDSGTGAGKLFF
d_call: -; v_call: TRBV6-6; cdr3_aa: CASQALSTEAFF
d_call: -; v_call: TRBV7-3; cdr3_aa: CASSTGKGETEAFF
d_call: -; v_call: TRBV4-1; cdr3_aa: CASSQVTPGEAFF
d_call: -; v_call: TRBV4-3; cdr3_aa: CASSPDFYSGANVLTF
d_call: -; v_call: TRBV5-1; cdr3_aa: CASSLSWSGDYGYTF
d_call: -; v_call: TRBV12-3/TRBV12-4; cdr3_aa: CASSQPRQGFSTNYGYTF
d_call: TRBD2; v_call: TRBV5-5; cdr3_aa: CASSLRLGGGRYEQYF
d_call: -; v_call: TRBV28; cdr3_aa: CASSPDTGVLNQPQHF
d_call: TRBD1; v_call: TRBV6-5; cdr3_aa: CASSQGQMPGNTIYF
d_call: -; v_call: TRBV7-2; cdr3_aa: CASGRRRTDTQYF
d_call: TRBD1; v_call: TRBV13; cdr3_aa: CASSLGFVQGERDTQYF
d_call: TRBD1; v_call: TRBV7-2; cdr3_aa: CASSQDRGAFF
d_call: TRBD1; v_call: TRBV7-2; cdr3_aa: CASSLGQGNIQYF
d_call: -; v_call: TRBV5-1; cdr3_aa: CASSPRTDSYNSPLHF
d_call: -; v_call: TRBV25-1; cdr3_aa: CASSDARLRQFF
d_call: -; v_call: TRBV6-2/TRBV6-3; cdr3_aa: CASSYSLRVPDQPQHF
d_call: -; v_call: TRBV12-3/TRBV12-4; cdr3_aa: CASGVTTDTQYF
d_call: TRBD1; v_call: TRBV7-2; cdr3_aa: CASSLFWDSNEKLFF
d_call: -; v_call: TRBV27; cdr3_aa: CASSLRGFYGYTF
d_call: -; v_call: TRBV6-2/TRBV6-3; cdr3_aa: CASTAGYGLNYGYTF
d_call: -; v_call: TRBV4-3; cdr3_aa: CASSQDRRVGTEAFF
d_call: -; v_call: TRBV20-1; cdr3_aa: CSAREGGKEPQHF
d_call: -; v_call: TRBV20-1; cdr3_aa: CSARDRRLLAKNIQYF
d_call: TRBD1; v_call: TRBV6-2/TRBV6-3; cdr3_aa: CASSSGTGTTQPQHF
d_call: TRBD2; v_call: TRBV6-1; cdr3_aa: CASSETSGGSETQYF
d_call: -; v_call: TRBV2; cdr3_aa: CASSAWDNTDTQYF
d_call: -; v_call: TRBV28; cdr3_aa: CASSFLETQYF
d_call: -; v_call: TRBV6-2/TRBV6-3; cdr3_aa: CASSSPGGSSTDTQYF
d_call: TRBD1; v_call: TRBV20-1; cdr3_aa: CSAPRQGPTDTQYF
d_call: TRBD1; v_call: TRBV28; cdr3_aa: CASGVGGQVTDTQYF
d_call: -; v_call: TRBV29-1; cdr3_aa: CSAVEGNTEAFF
d_call: -; v_call: TRBV7-2; cdr3_aa: CASSPQLGGDEQFF
d_call: TRBD1; v_call: TRBV12-3/TRBV12-4; cdr3_aa: CASSLRGQRNEKLFF
d_call: -; v_call: TRBV3-1; cdr3_aa: CASSQDQGGYTF
d_call: -; v_call: TRBV4-2; cdr3_aa: CASSQDEGASEPNTGELFF
d_call: -; v_call: TRBV7-2; cdr3_aa: CASSFTRSSYNEQFF